This T cell receptor beta chain was captured by sequencing in a study of blood T cell repertoires in COVID-19. Study-wide context: Sites across the United States, Italy and Spain contributed samples from acute and convalescent COVID-19.

This table comes from immunoSEQ multiplex PCR, and its TCRdb copy is limited to in-frame clones, with some not included. The sample lists hundreds of thousands of clones; approximately 80% were seen once. The germline V and J ends were trimmed by 10 bases and 6 bases, with 19 bases remaining between them. This CDR3 has 13 residues. The germline V gene encodes CDR1 MDHEN and CDR2 SYDVKM. J is TRBJ2-7 and V is TRBV28, with D possibly being TRBD1 (6 bases). This TCR was recovered from a woman aged 45-60 years with acute or convalescent COVID-19. Sequencing was carried out using peripheral blood. The DNA for the CDR3 is TGTGCCACATCAATTAACAGGGAAACCGAGCAGTACTTC. This gives the protein CATSINRETEQYF. The full variable domain, its missing parts supplied by reference TRBV28 and TRBJ2-7, is DVKVTQSSRYLVKRTGEKVFLECVQDMDHENMFWYRQDPGLGLRLIYFSYDVKMKEKGDIPEGYSVSREKKERFSLILESASTNQTSMYLCATSINRETEQYFGPGTRLTVT.